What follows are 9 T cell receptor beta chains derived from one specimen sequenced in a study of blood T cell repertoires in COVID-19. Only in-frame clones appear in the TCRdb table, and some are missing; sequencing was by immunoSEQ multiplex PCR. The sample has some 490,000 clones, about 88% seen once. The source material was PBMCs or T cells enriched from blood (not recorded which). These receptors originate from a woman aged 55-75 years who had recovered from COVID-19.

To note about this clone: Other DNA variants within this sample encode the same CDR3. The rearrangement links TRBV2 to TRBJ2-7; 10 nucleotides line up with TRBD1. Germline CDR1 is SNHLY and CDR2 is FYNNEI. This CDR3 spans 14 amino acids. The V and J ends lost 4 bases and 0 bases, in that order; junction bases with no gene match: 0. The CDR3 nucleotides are TGTGCCAGCAGTGGACAGGGGGCCTCCTACGAGCAGTACTTC. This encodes CASSGQGASYEQYF.

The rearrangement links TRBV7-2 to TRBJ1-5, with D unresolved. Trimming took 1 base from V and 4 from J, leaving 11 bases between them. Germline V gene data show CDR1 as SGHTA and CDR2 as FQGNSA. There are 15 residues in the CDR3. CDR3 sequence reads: CASSLVTAKNQPQHF. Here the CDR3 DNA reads TGTGCCAGCAGCTTAGTAACTGCTAAAAATCAGCCCCAGCATTTT.

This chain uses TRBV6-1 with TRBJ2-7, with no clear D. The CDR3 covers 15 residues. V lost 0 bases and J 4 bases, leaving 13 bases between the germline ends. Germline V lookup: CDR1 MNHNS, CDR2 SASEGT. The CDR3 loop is CASSEAGRSLYEQYV. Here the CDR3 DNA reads TGTGCCAGCAGTGAAGCTGGCCGCAGTCTTTACGAGCAGTACGTC.

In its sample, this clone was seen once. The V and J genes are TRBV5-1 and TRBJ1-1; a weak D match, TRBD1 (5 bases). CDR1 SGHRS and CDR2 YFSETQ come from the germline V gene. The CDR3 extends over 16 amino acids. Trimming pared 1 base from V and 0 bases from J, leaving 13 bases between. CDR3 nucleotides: TGCGCCAGCAGCTTGTACCCAGGGATTATGAACACTGAAGCTTTCTTT. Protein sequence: CASSLYPGIMNTEAFF.

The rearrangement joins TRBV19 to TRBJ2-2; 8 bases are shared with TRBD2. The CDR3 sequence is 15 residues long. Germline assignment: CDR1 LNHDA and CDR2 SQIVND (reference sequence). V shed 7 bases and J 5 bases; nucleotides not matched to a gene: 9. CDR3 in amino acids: CASILGGAGTGELFF. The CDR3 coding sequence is TGTGCCAGTATTCTCGGGGGGGCTGGAACCGGGGAGCTGTTTTTT.

The CDR3 DNA follows: TGTGCCAGCAGCCAAGCTTCGGGGAATTGGTATGGCTACACCTTC. Protein sequence: CASSQASGNWYGYTF. The chain is built from TRBV11-2 and TRBJ1-2; D is undetermined. Germline assignment: CDR1 SGHAT and CDR2 FQNNGV. There are 15 residues in the CDR3. Trimming cost V 5 bases and J 5 bases, with 18 bases left between them.

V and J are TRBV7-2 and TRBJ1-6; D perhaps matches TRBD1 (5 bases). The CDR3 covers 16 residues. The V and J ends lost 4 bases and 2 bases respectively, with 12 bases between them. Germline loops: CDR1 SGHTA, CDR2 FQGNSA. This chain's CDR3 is CASSWGGIAYNSPLHF. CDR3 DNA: TGTGCCAGCAGCTGGGGGGGAATAGCCTATAATTCACCCCTCCACTTT.

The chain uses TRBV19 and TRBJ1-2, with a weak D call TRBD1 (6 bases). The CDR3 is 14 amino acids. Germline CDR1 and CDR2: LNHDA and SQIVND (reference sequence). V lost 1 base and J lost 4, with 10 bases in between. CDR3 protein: CASSIAGRGYGYTF. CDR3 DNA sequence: TGTGCCAGTAGTATAGCCGGCAGGGGCTATGGCTACACCTTC.

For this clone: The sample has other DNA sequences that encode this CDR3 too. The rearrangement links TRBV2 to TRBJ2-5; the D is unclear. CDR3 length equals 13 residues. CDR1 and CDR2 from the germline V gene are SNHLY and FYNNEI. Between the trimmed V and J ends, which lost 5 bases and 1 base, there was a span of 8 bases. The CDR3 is CASSRRVQETQYF. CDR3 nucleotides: TGTGCCAGCAGTCGCCGAGTCCAAGAGACCCAGTACTTC.